These 20 T cell receptor beta chains were sequenced from one sample in a study of blood T cells in healthy people across ages. With a J-beta primer mix and a sample-barcoded 5' primer, a second PCR ran about 7 to 12 cycles. One entry per CDR3 protein, called by TCRdb with MiXCR from the 5' RACE reads. The sample contains some 890,000 distinct CDR3 sequences, roughly 28% of which appear only once. The sample was also reused in another study, on T cells of mothers and their children.

The sequencing input was blood. The origin of the receptors is a woman aged 40 to 55 in good health.

The chain has TRBV27 and TRBJ2-3; no clear D. V lost 5 bases and J lost 5, with 14 bases in between. CDR3 length: 14 amino acids. Germline V gives CDR1 MNHEY, CDR2 SMNVEV (reference sequence). CDR3 in amino acids: CASSPHRLVDTQYF. The CDR3 DNA reads TGTGCCAGCAGTCCCCACCGACTGGTAGATACGCAGTATTTT.

The V gene is TRBV6-5, the J gene TRBJ1-2; weak D call: TRBD1 (5 bases). CDR1 is MNHEY and CDR2 is SVGAGI in the germline V gene. V was trimmed by 7 bases and J by 2 bases, leaving 11 bases between them. This CDR3 has 13 residues. The CDR3 reads CASTMTANYGYTF. The CDR3 bases are TGTGCCAGCACCATGACAGCCAACTATGGCTACACCTTC.

The chain couples TRBV12-3 or TRBV12-4 to TRBJ2-1; D not certain. CDR3 length equals 14 residues. The ends were cut back, 0 bases at V and 4 bases at J, with 7 bases in the middle. CDR3 in amino acids: CASSLAVAYNEQFF. The CDR3 DNA sequence: TGTGCCAGCAGTTTAGCGGTGGCGTACAATGAGCAGTTCTTC.

This clonotype was detected many times. The rearrangement uses TRBV6-1 and TRBJ2-7; D is possibly TRBD2 (6 bases). V gave up 6 bases and J gave up 6 bases, with 24 bases separating them. The CDR3 extends over 16 amino acids. The germline V gene has CDR1 MNHNS and CDR2 SASEGT. The CDR3 region is CASSNGRTAASFEQYF. The CDR3 DNA follows: TGTGCCAGCAGCAATGGGAGGACCGCCGCCAGCTTCGAGCAGTACTTC.

In its sample, this clonotype was seen a few times. This chain links TRBV28 with TRBJ1-2; 7 nucleotides agree with TRBD1. The CDR3 covers 14 residues. Germline V gene sequence: CDR1 MDHEN, CDR2 SYDVKM. Trimming at V came to 6 bases and at J to 8 bases, leaving 12 bases not matched to a gene. In DNA form, the CDR3 reads TGTGCCAGCAGAGTGGGACAGAGAGGGAGAGGCTACACCTTC. This gives the protein CASRVGQRGRGYTF.

The rearrangement links TRBV2 to TRBJ2-1; D possibly matches TRBD1 or TRBD2 (5 bases each). Trimming pared 7 bases from V and 13 bases from J, leaving 20 bases between. The V gene's germline CDR1 is SNHLY and CDR2 FYNNEI. This CDR3 has 13 residues. The CDR3 region has the DNA TGTGCCAGCATAGATAAGGTTGAGGGGACCCAGTTCTTC. Residues: CASIDKVEGTQFF.

The genes are TRBV21-1 and TRBJ1-3. TRBV21-1 is listed as a pseudogene. The CDR3 length is 15 residues. CDR3 loop: CASSKTGSSGNTIYF. In DNA, the CDR3 is TGTGCCAGCAGCAAGACGGGGTCCTCTGGAAACACCATATATTTT.

A few counts support this clonotype. This rearrangement joins TRBV25-1 to TRBJ2-1; TRBD1 might be the D (5 bases). CDR1 and CDR2 (germline): MGHDK, SYGVNS. There are 13 residues in the CDR3. The V end lost 3 bases, the J end lost 5 bases, and 8 bases lay between the germline ends. CDR3: CASSDSGNNEQFF. CDR3 DNA sequence: TGTGCCAGCAGTGATTCAGGGAACAATGAGCAGTTCTTC.

The chain recombines TRBV4-3 with TRBJ1-2, with D uncertain. The CDR3 is made up of 15 amino acids. Germline-derived CDR1 and CDR2 are LGHNA and YSLEER. The ends were cut back, 0 bases at V and 5 bases at J, with 13 bases in the middle. In nucleotides, the CDR3 is TGCGCCAGCAGCCAAGATAACGTTAAAGGGTATGGCTACACCTTC. Residues: CASSQDNVKGYGYTF.

This clonotype has a single count. The V call is TRBV5-1, the J call TRBJ2-7; TRBD1 aligns across 11 bases. J lost 2 bases, V lost 3 bases, and 10 bases had no gene match. This CDR3 comprises 17 residues. CDR1 is SGHRS and CDR2 is YFSETQ in the germline V gene. The CDR3 loop reads CASSWDRGITGPYEQYF. The CDR3 nucleotides read TGCGCCAGCAGCTGGGACAGGGGGATCACTGGCCCCTACGAGCAGTACTTC.

The V and J genes are TRBV11-2 and TRBJ2-3; the D is unclear. Trimming left V 1 base short and J 2 bases short, with 10 bases between. This CDR3 is 15 amino acids long. The germline V gene encodes CDR1 SGHAT and CDR2 FQNNGV. CDR3 in amino acids: CASSLVWSYTDTQYF. The CDR3, as DNA: TGTGCCAGCAGCTTAGTATGGTCTTACACAGATACGCAGTATTTT.

This clonotype was found a few times. V usage is TRBV7-8 and J usage is TRBJ1-3; D unresolved. Looked up from germline, CDR1 is SGHVS and CDR2 is FQNEAQ. The CDR3 runs 12 residues. V lost 5 bases and J 7 bases, leaving 9 bases between the germline ends. The CDR3 region is CASSPFPNTIYF. The CDR3 DNA reads as TGTGCCAGCAGCCCGTTCCCGAACACCATATATTTT.

This clonotype appeared many times. The rearrangement joins TRBV28 to TRBJ1-6; D gene ambiguous. The germline V gene encodes CDR1 MDHEN and CDR2 SYDVKM. The CDR3 spans 16 residues. The V end was cut by 5 bases, the J end by 0 bases, with 11 bases between. The CDR3 loop is CASSPRSSSYNSPLHF. In DNA, the CDR3 is TGTGCCAGCAGTCCGCGGTCTAGCTCCTATAATTCACCCCTCCACTTT.

This clonotype was counted a few times. The CDR3 protein is CASSPSWGGLNQPQHF. The CDR3 coding sequence is TGTGCCAGCAGTCCGTCGTGGGGGGGGCTGAATCAGCCCCAGCATTTT. The V gene is TRBV12-3 or TRBV12-4, the J gene TRBJ1-5; a weak D match, TRBD1 (6 bases). Trimming removed 5 bases at V and 4 bases at J, with 18 bases between. This CDR3 has 16 residues.

This clonotype appeared a few times. This chain's CDR3 is CASSPPGLEKRKTQYF. CDR3 bases: TGTGCCAGCAGCCCCCCGGGACTGGAGAAGAGGAAGACCCAGTACTTC. This sequence joins TRBV7-2 and TRBJ2-5; a weak D match, TRBD2 (6 bases). The V gene lost 5 bases and the J gene lost 6 bases, with 22 bases spanning the gap. The germline gives CDR1 SGHTA, CDR2 FQGNSA. The CDR3 has 16 amino acids.

J is TRBJ1-1 and V is TRBV5-5; D is undetermined. Trimming left V 4 bases short and J 1 base short, with 14 bases between. Germline assignment: CDR1 SGHKS and CDR2 YYEKEE (reference sequence). The CDR3 runs to 15 residues. The DNA for the CDR3 is TGTGCCAGCAGCCGCGAGTCGACCCAGAACACTGAAGCTTTCTTT. Its protein is CASSRESTQNTEAFF.

J is TRBJ1-1 and V is TRBV5-1, with TRBD1 matching over 9 bases. With V trimmed by 6 bases and J by 8 bases, 11 bases remained unmatched. The CDR3 sequence is 14 residues long. In germline, CDR1 is SGHRS, CDR2 YFSETQ. The chain's CDR3 is CASIARTGDPEAFF. The CDR3 DNA reads TGCGCCAGCATTGCAAGGACAGGGGACCCCGAAGCTTTCTTT. The variable domain in full, completed from reference TRBV5-1 and TRBJ1-1, reads KAGVTQTPRYLIKTRGQQVTLSCSPISGHRSVSWYQQTPGQGLQFLFEYFSETQRNKGNFPGRFSGRQFSNSRSEMNVSTLELGDSALYLCASIARTGDPEAFFGQGTRLTVV.

Turning to this clonotype: A read error is possible here, since a much larger clone lies one base away. The chain is built from TRBV20-1 and TRBJ2-4; 7 bases line up with TRBD1. The tail of the sequence fits TRBJ2-7 better, so the J call may be wrong. This CDR3 region has 13 residues. Looked up from germline, CDR1 is DFQATT and CDR2 is SNEGSKA (reference sequence). CDR3 sequence reads: CSSPRTGYYEQYF. DNA of the CDR3: TGCAGTTCGCCCCGGACAGGATACTACGAGCAGTACTTC.

Of note for this clonotype: A read error may account for a junction end that differs from germline. The CDR3 DNA is TGCGCCGGCAGCCCGATGGACAGGGGTAGCACAGATACGCAGTATTTT. This sequence encodes CAGSPMDRGSTDTQYF. The chain employs TRBV5-1 and TRBJ2-3, with TRBD1 identical over 9 bases. Germline CDR1 reads SGHRS; CDR2 reads YFSETQ. The CDR3 length is 16 residues.

The CDR3: CSASLGETQYF. CDR3 nucleotide sequence: TGCAGTGCTTCTTTGGGGGAGACCCAGTACTTC. This chain uses TRBV20-1 with TRBJ2-5; D is ambiguous. Germline V gene data show CDR1 as DFQATT and CDR2 as SNEGSKA (reference sequence). The length of the CDR3 is 11 residues. V was shortened by 5 bases and J by 5 bases, with 9 bases between the two germline ends.